A single sample is the source of the 7 T cell receptor beta chains below, sequenced in a study of Ad26.COV2.S vaccination and SARS-CoV-2 variants. Sequenced by immunoSEQ multiplex PCR; TCRdb stores in-frame clones only, minus some. The sample includes about 410,000 clones, 70% to 90% of them seen just once. Treatment of the sample: some 20 received Ad26.COV2.S at low or high dose, single or two shots; about five received placebo; per-sample allocation not given. Day 63 following the first vaccine or placebo injection was when the samples were taken. The sample here was peripheral blood, taken in a trial of Ad26.COV2.S vaccine versus placebo. These receptor sequences come from a person between 18 and 59 years old who received the Ad26.COV2.S COVID-19 vaccine or a placebo.

The chain recombines TRBV5-1 with TRBJ2-7; 7 bases map to TRBD2. Germline CDR1 reads SGHRS; CDR2 reads YFSETQ. The CDR3 length is 14 residues. With V trimmed by 0 bases and J by 2 bases, 2 bases remained unmatched. This CDR3 reads CASSLEGGTYEQYF. CDR3 sequence (DNA): TGCGCCAGCAGCTTGGAGGGAGGGACCTACGAGCAGTACTTC.

The chain has TRBV7-9 and TRBJ1-4, with TRBD1 identical over 9 bases. The CDR3 spans 14 residues. V lost 6 bases and J lost 7; bases outside the gene matches: 6. The germline V gene encodes CDR1 SEHNR and CDR2 FQNEAQ (reference sequence). As DNA, the CDR3 is TGTGCCAGCAGAGGGGGACAGGGTAGTGAAAAACTGTTTTTT. Protein: CASRGGQGSEKLFF.

V and J are TRBV2 and TRBJ1-4, with D possibly being TRBD1 (5 bases). V was clipped by 5 bases and J by 8 bases, with 18 bases between them. The CDR3 spans 15 residues. In germline, CDR1 is SNHLY, CDR2 FYNNEI. The CDR3 DNA reads as TGTGCCAGCAGTCAAGAGGGCCAGGGTGGGGAAAAACTGTTTTTT. Amino acid sequence: CASSQEGQGGEKLFF.

This chain links TRBV3-1 (or the pseudogene TRBV3-2) with TRBJ1-2; D unclear. The CDR3 is 13 residues long. The V gene's germline CDR1 is LGHDT and CDR2 YNNKEL (reference sequence). Trimming left V 1 base short and J 4 bases short, with 7 bases between. CDR3 loop: CASSQAGLYGYTF. CDR3 DNA sequence: TGTGCCAGCAGCCAAGCAGGCCTCTATGGCTACACCTTC.

The rearrangement links TRBV14 to TRBJ1-5; 7 nucleotides align to TRBD1. The length of the CDR3 is 13 residues. Germline V gene lookup returns CDR1 SGHDN and CDR2 FVKESK. V was clipped by 5 bases and J by 4 bases; unmatched bases: 2. Here the CDR3 DNA reads TGTGCCAGCAGCAGGGGGCTTAATCAGCCCCAGCATTTT. Its translation is CASSRGLNQPQHF.

This chain links TRBV7-4 with TRBJ2-7; D tentatively reads TRBD1 or TRBD2 (5 bases each). Between the trimmed V and J ends, which lost 5 bases and 8 bases, there was a span of 16 bases. Germline lookup yields CDR1 SGHVT and CDR2 SQSDAQ. The CDR3 has 13 amino acids. DNA of the CDR3: TGTGCCAGCAGCCCACGCCGGGGCCCTCAGCAGTACTTC. Translation gives CASSPRRGPQQYF.

The chain recombines TRBV19 with TRBJ1-6, with a tentative D call TRBD1 (6 bases). The V gene's germline CDR1 is LNHDA and CDR2 SQIVND (reference sequence). The CDR3 spans 16 residues. Trimming left V 7 bases short and J 9 bases short, with 22 bases between. CDR3 bases: TGTGCCAGTACCTCGGGCCTAGAGGGGGTCGGTTCACCCCTCCACTTT. Its translation is CASTSGLEGVGSPLHF.